Following are 26 T cell receptor beta chains from one sample sequenced in a study of early T cells in non-severe SARS-CoV-2 infection. TCRdb reprocessed the 5' RACE reads via MiXCR and lists one record per CDR3 protein. The table records 69,000 or so distinct CDR3 sequences, about 4.9% of them present only once. Sequencing used whole blood, obtained at baseline. Every receptor here comes from an adult who was a healthcare worker with PCR-confirmed SARS-CoV-2 infection or an uninfected control (not recorded which). The donor label of this sample is uncertain.

In this sample, this clonotype turned up many times. The chain carries TRBV28 and TRBJ2-5; D remains ambiguous. The CDR3 contains 11 residues. CDR1 and CDR2 from the germline V gene are MDHEN and SYDVKM. V lost 7 bases, J lost 2 bases, and 5 bases lay in between. DNA of the CDR3: TGTGCCAGCACCGCACAAGAGACCCAGTACTTC. It specifies CASTAQETQYF.

This rearrangement joins TRBV25-1 to TRBJ2-1; D ambiguous. Trimming cost V 0 bases and J 6 bases, with 9 bases left between them. The CDR3 runs to 14 residues. Germline values: CDR1 MGHDK, CDR2 SYGVNS. The CDR3 DNA is TGTGCCAGCAGTGAATATCAAGGAGTCAATGAGCAGTTCTTC. This translates into CASSEYQGVNEQFF.

By proportion, this clonotype is medium-sized. The gene calls are TRBV19 and TRBJ1-5; D gene uncertain. Per the germline V gene, CDR1 is LNHDA and CDR2 is SQIVND (reference sequence). The CDR3 spans 14 residues. V was shortened by 3 bases and J by 4 bases, with 10 bases between the two germline ends. This chain's CDR3 is CASSISGGNQPQHF. CDR3 DNA sequence: TGTGCCAGTAGTATTTCTGGTGGAAATCAGCCCCAGCATTTT.

This clonotype was counted ten times or more. The rearrangement joins TRBV5-8 to TRBJ1-2; no clear D. Per germline, CDR1 SGHTS and CDR2 YDEGEE. Trimming pared 10 bases from V and 2 bases from J, leaving 24 bases between. This CDR3 contains 16 residues. The CDR3, as DNA: TGTGCCTATGGAGAGTCGCTCCTCCGAGGAAACTATGGCTACACCTTC. It is translated as CAYGESLLRGNYGYTF.

This clonotype was observed at least ten times. V gene TRBV12-3 or TRBV12-4 combines with J gene TRBJ1-2; D is unresolved. The CDR3 covers 13 residues. Trimming cost V 6 bases and J 0 bases, with 8 bases left between them. The CDR3 sequence is CASSYPSNYGYTF. For the CDR3, the DNA is TGTGCCAGCAGCTATCCGTCTAACTATGGCTACACCTTC.

This clonotype was recorded many times. The chain links TRBV6-5 to TRBJ1-4, with D unclear. The V end lost 6 bases, the J end lost 7 bases, and 15 bases lay between the germline ends. The CDR3 spans 14 residues. Germline V gives CDR1 MNHEY, CDR2 SVGAGI. The CDR3 nucleotides are TGTGCCAGCAGCCCTTTTTCGGGTGGTGAAAAACTGTTTTTT. Its protein product is CASSPFSGGEKLFF.

This clonotype was seen more than once but under ten times. V gene TRBV7-2 combines with J gene TRBJ1-6; no clear D gene. The germline CDR1 and CDR2 sequences are SGHTA and FQGNSA. The CDR3 loop spans 16 amino acids. With 1 base removed from V and 0 bases from J, the gap between germline ends came to 7 bases. The CDR3: CASSLGPSSYNSPLHF. The DNA for the CDR3 is TGTGCCAGCAGCTTAGGCCCGAGCTCCTATAATTCACCCCTCCACTTT.

This clonotype was recorded at least ten times. The chain combines TRBV30 with TRBJ2-3; possibly TRBD1 or TRBD2 for D (6 bases each). The CDR3 runs to 13 residues. V shed 1 base and J shed 9 bases, with 14 bases lying between them. Germline V gene data show CDR1 as GTSNPN and CDR2 as SVGIG (reference sequence). CDR3 sequence: CAWSGGRGKTQYF. The CDR3 region has the DNA TGTGCCTGGAGTGGGGGGCGGGGAAAGACGCAGTATTTT.

The chain is built from TRBV9 and TRBJ1-6; 8 bases agree with TRBD1. The CDR3 length is 15 residues. Germline lookup yields CDR1 SGDLS and CDR2 YYNGEE. V shed 0 bases and J 7 bases; nucleotides not matched to a gene: 3. DNA for the CDR3: TGTGCCAGCAGCGTAGGGACAGGGAGGAATTCACCCCTCCACTTT. Translating it yields CASSVGTGRNSPLHF. Complete variable domain (other parts from reference TRBV9 and TRBJ1-6): DSGVTQTPKHLITATGQRVTLRCSPRSGDLSVYWYQQSLDQGLQFLIQYYNGEERAKGNILERFSAQQFPDLHSELNLSSLELGDSALYFCASSVGTGRNSPLHFGNGTRLTVT.

This clonotype was seen a handful of times. The gene calls are TRBV10-3 and TRBJ2-7, with 10 bases matching TRBD1. CDR1 and CDR2 from the germline V gene are ENHRY and SYGVKD. This CDR3 has 13 amino acids. V lost 11 bases to trimming and J lost 1 base; unmatched junction nucleotides: 5. The CDR3 sequence is CAVRDRGSYEQYF. The DNA of the CDR3 is TGTGCCGTACGGGACAGGGGTTCCTACGAGCAGTACTTC.

This clonotype was picked up many times. This rearrangement joins TRBV4-2 to TRBJ1-1; D is unresolved. This CDR3 comprises 14 residues. The V gene lost 0 bases and the J gene lost 5 bases, with 10 bases spanning the gap. Germline V CDR1 and CDR2: LGHNA, YNFKEQ. CDR3 bases: TGTGCCAGCAGCCAAGAGTCGGGTAGAACTGAAGCTTTCTTT. Its translation is CASSQESGRTEAFF.

This chain links TRBV2 with TRBJ2-6; no reliable D call. V was shortened by 7 bases and J by 0 bases, with 7 bases between the two germline ends. Looked up from germline, CDR1 is SNHLY and CDR2 is FYNNEI. CDR3 length: 14 residues. CDR3 in amino acids: CASTFDSGANVLTF. CDR3 nucleotide sequence: TGTGCCAGCACCTTTGACTCTGGGGCCAACGTCCTGACTTTC.

This clonotype was recorded at least ten times. The J gene is TRBJ2-2, the V gene TRBV12-3 or TRBV12-4; 7 bases are shared with TRBD2. The junction had 6 bases not matched to a gene; V was cut back by 0 bases and J by 2 bases. The CDR3 covers 17 residues. For the CDR3, the DNA is TGTGCCAGCAGTTTAGCGAGCAGCGGGGTCAACACCGGGGAGCTGTTTTTT. This gives the protein CASSLASSGVNTGELFF.

This clonotype was observed at least ten times. J is TRBJ2-1 and V is TRBV2, with D uncertain. V lost 8 bases and J 4 bases, leaving 15 bases between the germline ends. The CDR3 has 14 residues. Per the germline V gene, CDR1 is SNHLY and CDR2 is FYNNEI. The CDR3 spells CASGRVRSYNEQFF. Written as DNA, the CDR3 is TGTGCCAGCGGAAGGGTGAGGTCTTACAATGAGCAGTTCTTC.

The chain joins TRBV3-1 to TRBJ2-7; maybe TRBD2 (6 bases). The CDR3 has 12 amino acids. Germline-derived CDR1 and CDR2 are LGHDT and YNNKEL (reference sequence). Trimming cost V 4 bases and J 6 bases, with 10 bases left between them. The CDR3 coding sequence is TGTGCCAGCAGCCTCTCGGGACTCGAGCAGTACTTC. This translates into CASSLSGLEQYF.

The rearrangement joins TRBV4-1 to TRBJ2-1, with D maybe TRBD2 (6 bases). From germline, CDR1 is MGHRA and CDR2 YSYEKL. The CDR3 extends over 14 amino acids. V was trimmed by 3 bases and J by 5 bases, leaving 11 bases between them. The CDR3 here is CASSQTRGHNEQFF. In DNA form, the CDR3 reads TGCGCCAGCAGCCAGACTAGGGGCCACAATGAGCAGTTCTTC.

This clonotype was seen a few times. V is TRBV18 and J is TRBJ2-3; either TRBD1 or TRBD2 may fit D (5 bases each). The CDR3 runs to 17 residues. Per germline, CDR1 KGHSH and CDR2 LQKENI. V lost 3 bases and J lost 3, with 19 bases in between. For the CDR3, the DNA is TGTGCCAGCTCACCCAACATGGAGAGTTGGGGGACAGATACGCAGTATTTT. Amino acids: CASSPNMESWGTDTQYF.

This clonotype appeared many times. The chain has TRBV13 and TRBJ2-2; D uncertain. CDR3 length: 14 residues. CDR1 PRHDT and CDR2 FYEKMQ come from the germline V gene (reference sequence). V dropped 5 bases and J dropped 2 bases, with 9 bases sitting between them. The CDR3 is CASSRRLNTGELFF. The CDR3, as DNA: TGTGCCAGCAGCCGGCGGCTAAACACCGGGGAGCTGTTTTTT.

This clonotype was observed a few times. The V gene is TRBV11-2, the J gene TRBJ2-5, with 9 bases lining up with TRBD2. Trimming removed 5 bases from V and 5 bases from J; junction bases left unmatched: 18. The CDR3 consists of 18 residues. Germline values: CDR1 SGHAT, CDR2 FQNNGV. This chain's CDR3 is CASSPRGTSQGSEETQYF. Written as DNA, the CDR3 is TGTGCCAGCAGCCCCAGGGGGACTAGCCAAGGTTCGGAGGAGACCCAGTACTTC. The entire variable domain, with the rest obtained from reference TRBV11-2 and TRBJ2-5, is as follows: EAGVAQSPRYKIIEKRQSVAFWCNPISGHATLYWYQQILGQGPKLLIQFQNNGVVDDSQLPKDRFSAERLKGVDSTLKIQPAKLEDSAVYLCASSPRGTSQGSEETQYFGPGTRLLVL.

The chain uses TRBV5-1 and TRBJ2-5; D might be TRBD1 or TRBD2, each matching 5 bases. With 4 bases removed from V and 5 bases from J, the gap between germline ends came to 15 bases. This CDR3 is 14 amino acids long. Germline CDR1 is SGHRS and CDR2 is YFSETQ. CDR3 sequence (DNA): TGCGCCAGCAGCGTGGGGGTCCAAAAGGAGACCCAGTACTTC. This encodes CASSVGVQKETQYF.

This clonotype has a handful of counts. The chain couples TRBV11-2 to TRBJ2-5, with D unclear. V was cut by 4 bases and J by 7 bases, with 13 bases left in between. Germline CDR1 reads SGHAT; CDR2 reads FQNNGV. CDR3 length: 13 amino acids. The DNA for the CDR3 is TGTGCCAGCAGCTACAACTTGTGGGGGACCCAGTACTTC. Translating it yields CASSYNLWGTQYF.

This clonotype was observed a handful of times. The V and J genes are TRBV12-3 or TRBV12-4 and TRBJ2-5, with TRBD1 as a possible D gene (6 bases). There are 14 residues in the CDR3. The V and J ends lost 8 bases and 2 bases respectively, with 15 bases between them. CDR3 protein: CASSSDRSQETQYF. The CDR3 region has the DNA TGTGCCAGCTCCAGTGACAGGTCTCAAGAGACCCAGTACTTC.

A few counts support this clonotype. V gene TRBV18 combines with J gene TRBJ1-3; D gene unclear. The CDR3 is made up of 14 amino acids. Germline V gene data show CDR1 as KGHSH and CDR2 as LQKENI. Trimming removed 3 bases from V and 2 bases from J, with 8 bases in between. Here the CDR3 DNA reads TGTGCCAGCTCACCTCCGGCAACTGGAAACACCATATATTTT. Encoded protein: CASSPPATGNTIYF.

The table lists this clonotype with many counts. The CDR3 loop is CATGTGTKNIQYF. The DNA of the CDR3 is TGTGCCACTGGGACAGGGACCAAAAACATTCAGTACTTC. The rearrangement joins TRBV24-1 to TRBJ2-4, with 9 bases lining up with TRBD1. Germline lookup yields CDR1 KGHDR and CDR2 SFDVKD. The trim removed 10 bases at V and 2 bases at J, leaving 2 bases unmatched. CDR3 length: 13 amino acids.

This clonotype was recorded at least ten times. The chain couples TRBV7-2 to TRBJ2-6, with D perhaps matching TRBD2 (5 bases). V lost 0 bases to trimming and J lost 2 bases, with 5 bases between them. The germline V gene encodes CDR1 SGHTA and CDR2 FQGNSA. This CDR3 is built from 15 residues. The DNA of the CDR3 is TGTGCCAGCAGCTTAGCGGAGGCTGGGGCCAACGTCCTGACTTTC. This encodes CASSLAEAGANVLTF.

The chain uses TRBV7-9 and TRBJ2-3; no definite D call. The CDR3 runs to 15 residues. Looked up from germline, CDR1 is SEHNR and CDR2 is FQNEAQ (reference sequence). V was cut by 1 base and J by 0 bases, with 8 bases left in between. The CDR3 DNA is TGTGCCAGCAGCTTAGGGACCACAAGCACAGATACGCAGTATTTT. Translation: CASSLGTTSTDTQYF.